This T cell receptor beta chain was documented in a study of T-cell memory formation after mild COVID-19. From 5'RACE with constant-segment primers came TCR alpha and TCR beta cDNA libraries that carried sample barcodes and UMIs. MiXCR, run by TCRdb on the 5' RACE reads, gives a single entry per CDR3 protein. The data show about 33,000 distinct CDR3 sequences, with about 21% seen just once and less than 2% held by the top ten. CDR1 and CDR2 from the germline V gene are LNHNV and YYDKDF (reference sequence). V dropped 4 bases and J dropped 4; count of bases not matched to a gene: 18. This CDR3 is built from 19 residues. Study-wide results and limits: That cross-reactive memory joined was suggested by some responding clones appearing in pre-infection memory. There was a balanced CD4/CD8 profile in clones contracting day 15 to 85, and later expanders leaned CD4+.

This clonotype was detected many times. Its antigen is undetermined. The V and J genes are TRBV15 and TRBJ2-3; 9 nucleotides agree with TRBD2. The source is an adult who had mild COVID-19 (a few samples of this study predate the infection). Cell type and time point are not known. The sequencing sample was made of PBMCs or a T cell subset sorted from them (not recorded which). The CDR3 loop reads CATSTRFPKAGGGPDTQYF. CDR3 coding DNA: TGTGCCACCAGCACAAGGTTCCCGAAGGCGGGGGGGGGACCAGATACGCAGTATTTT.